This is a list of T cell receptor beta chains from one sample in a study of cytomegalovirus exposure and HLA in healthy donors. Libraries were prepared by immunoSEQ multiplex PCR; TCRdb keeps only in-frame clonotypes and omits some of them. The repertoire holds around 200,000 clones, with approximately 70% as singletons. Sequences were obtained from PBMCs. The source of these receptors is a man in his forties in good health and CMV-seropositive. Both conserved end residues are part of each CDR3. Fields, in order: J gene, V gene, clone size, D gene, CDR3 DNA, CDR3 protein. D genes are given only for firm matches. The listing skips clone size in some rows; elsewhere it reads once, few, many or a size class.

TRBJ2-7	TRBV4-1	once	NA	TGCGCCAGCAGCCAAGGAGGGGAGGAGTCCTACGAGCAGTACTTC	CASSQGGEESYEQYF
TRBJ1-5	TRBV10-3	NA	NA	TGTGCCATCAGTGAGTCCGGGGTGGGGGGGGGCAATCAGCCCCAGCATTTT	CAISESGVGGGNQPQHF
TRBJ1-6	TRBV19	NA	NA	TGTGCCAGTAGTCCTAAGGGCCGAGGGGGCTCCTATAATTCACCCCTCCACTTT	CASSPKGRGGSYNSPLHF
TRBJ2-5	TRBV11-2	few	TRBD1	TGTGCCAGCAGCTCCAATCCGGGACAGCAAGAGACCCAGTACTTC	CASSSNPGQQETQYF
TRBJ2-7	TRBV11-2	NA	TRBD1	TGTGCCAGCAGCCCAATATCGAGGGACAGAAGGCGAACCTACGAGCAGTACTTC	CASSPISRDRRRTYEQYF
TRBJ2-7	TRBV7-9	NA	NA	TGTGCCAGCAGCTTACCCGCACAGACGATCTCCTACGAGCAGTACTTC	CASSLPAQTISYEQYF
TRBJ2-5	TRBV5-1	NA	TRBD1	TGCGCCAGCAGCTTCGACCCTGGGACAGGCGTCCAAGAGACCCAGTACTTC	CASSFDPGTGVQETQYF
TRBJ2-7	TRBV6-5	NA	NA	TGTGCCAGCAGTTCCGGGGTAGGTAACGAGCAGTACTTC	CASSSGVGNEQYF
TRBJ2-3	TRBV5-1	NA	NA	TGCGCCAGCAGCGGTACCGGTGGTCCGAGCACAGATACGCAGTATTTT	CASSGTGGPSTDTQYF
TRBJ2-7	TRBV6-1	NA	NA	TGTGCCAGCAGTGAACGGCAGCGTTCCTACGAGCAGTACTTC	CASSERQRSYEQYF
TRBJ2-2	TRBV27	NA	TRBD2	TGTGCCAGCAGTTTGGGGGGGAGGGAGCTGTTTTTT	CASSLGGRELFF
TRBJ1-4	TRBV6-4	once	NA	TGTGCCAGCAGGGACCGAATAGTCGAACTGTTTTTT	CASRDRIVELFF
TRBJ2-4	TRBV7-2	NA	TRBD2	TGTGCCAGCAGCAAGAGAGGGATGGCGGGGGGGCCCATGTCACACATTCAGTACTTC	CASSKRGMAGGPMSHIQYF
TRBJ2-7	TRBV2	NA	TRBD1	TGTGCCAGCATGCGAGACAGGGGAAACGGCGAGCAGTACTTC	CASMRDRGNGEQYF
TRBJ1-1	TRBV6-1	NA	TRBD1	TGTGCCAGCAGACCTAGGGGGCGTCCTGAAGCTTTCTTT	CASRPRGRPEAFF
TRBJ2-7	TRBV10-3	NA	NA	TGTGCCATCAGTGAGTCTACCTACGAGCAGTACTTC	CAISESTYEQYF
TRBJ2-2	TRBV7-9	once	TRBD1	TGTGCCAGCAGCCGCGGGTCAGGGGGAACCGGGGAGCTGTTTTTT	CASSRGSGGTGELFF
TRBJ2-7	TRBV7-9	NA	NA	TGTGCCAGCAGCCCATGGGCGGGCCCCTACGAGCAGTACTTC	CASSPWAGPYEQYF
TRBJ1-5	TRBV4-1	NA	NA	TGCGCCAGCAGCCAAGTTGATCAGGGCCCCAATCAGCCCCAGCATTTT	CASSQVDQGPNQPQHF
TRBJ1-4	TRBV29-1	NA	NA	TGCAGCGTGTCGATGACAGGAAATGAAAAACTGTTTTTT	CSVSMTGNEKLFF
TRBJ1-2	TRBV7-7	NA	TRBD1	TGTGCCAGCAGCCCCCTACAGGGGGAAGGCTATGGCTACACCTTC	CASSPLQGEGYGYTF
TRBJ1-6	TRBV6-5	NA	TRBD1	TGTGCCAGCAGTTTAGGACAGGATAAATCACCCCTCCACTTT	CASSLGQDKSPLHF
TRBJ2-7	TRBV19	NA	TRBD1	TGTGCCAGTAGTAGTACCGGGACAGCCGGGGAGCAGTACTTC	CASSSTGTAGEQYF
TRBJ1-1	TRBV6-6	NA	NA	TGTGCCAGCAGTCTAAGAGACAGCTCTGGAGCTTTCTTT	CASSLRDSSGAFF
TRBJ1-2	TRBV2	few	TRBD1	TGTGCCAGCAGTGAGGAGGGGGCGGGTGGCTACACCTTC	CASSEEGAGGYTF
TRBJ2-3	TRBV4-2	NA	TRBD2	TGTGCCAGCAGCCCGCAAACTAGCGGGGGGCACGATACGCAGTATTTT	CASSPQTSGGHDTQYF
TRBJ2-7	TRBV27	few	TRBD2	TGTGCCAGCAGTTCCGGGGTAGCGGGGGGGGTCCGCGAGCAGTACTTC	CASSSGVAGGVREQYF
TRBJ1-1	TRBV19	NA	NA	TGTGCCAGTAGCGCCTCAGTGAACACTGAAGCTTTCTTT	CASSASVNTEAFF
TRBJ1-2	TRBV4-1	NA	NA	TGCGCCAGCAGCCCCGACAGGATGTACTATGGCTACACCTTC	CASSPDRMYYGYTF
TRBJ2-3	TRBV9	NA	TRBD2	TGTGCCAGCAGCGTGGGCAGCGGGGGGGTTACAGATACGCAGTATTTT	CASSVGSGGVTDTQYF
TRBJ1-1	TRBV6-5	few	NA	TGTGCCAGCAGTTACCGTTCTGAAGCTTTCTTT	CASSYRSEAFF
TRBJ2-2	TRBV13	NA	NA	TGTGCCAGCAGCTACGGTGGCGGGGAGCTGTTTTTT	CASSYGGGELFF
TRBJ1-6	TRBV2	NA	NA	TGTGCCAGCAGTGCCGGGTCCCCGGGGAATTCACCCCTCCACTTT	CASSAGSPGNSPLHF
TRBJ2-6	TRBV10-3	NA	NA	TGTGCCATCAGTGAGCAGTTATCTGGGGCCAACGTCCTGACTTTC	CAISEQLSGANVLTF
TRBJ1-1	TRBV14	NA	NA	TGTGCCAGCAGCCAAGACGTGTTAAGGAGATTCGACACTGAAGCTTTCTTT	CASSQDVLRRFDTEAFF
TRBJ1-1	TRBV5-1	NA	NA	TGCGCCAGCAGCTTAGTGACAGACAACACTGAAGCTTTCTTT	CASSLVTDNTEAFF
TRBJ1-2	TRBV5-5	once	TRBD1	TGTGCCAGCAGCCTAGGACAGGGAATAGGGTATGGCTACACCTTC	CASSLGQGIGYGYTF
TRBJ2-5	TRBV2	NA	NA	TGTGCCAGCAGCCCGTTAAATTCGGAAGAGACCCAGTACTTC	CASSPLNSEETQYF
TRBJ2-7	TRBV2	NA	TRBD1	TGTGCCAGCAGCTGGCGGACAGGGTTAACCGAGCAGTACTTC	CASSWRTGLTEQYF